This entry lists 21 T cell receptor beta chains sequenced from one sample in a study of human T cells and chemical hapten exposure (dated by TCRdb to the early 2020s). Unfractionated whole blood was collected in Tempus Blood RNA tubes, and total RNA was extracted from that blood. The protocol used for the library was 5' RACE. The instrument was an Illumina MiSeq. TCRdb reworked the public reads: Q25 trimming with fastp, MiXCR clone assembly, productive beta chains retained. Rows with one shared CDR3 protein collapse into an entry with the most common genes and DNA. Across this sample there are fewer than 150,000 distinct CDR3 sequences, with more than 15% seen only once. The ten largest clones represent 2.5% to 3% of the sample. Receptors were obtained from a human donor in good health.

The CDR3 reads CASGPGHLGTEAFF. CDR3 bases: TGTGCCAGCGGACCCGGACACCTGGGCACTGAAGCTTTCTTT. The genes are TRBV27 and TRBJ1-1, with D maybe TRBD1 (5 bases). This CDR3 has 14 residues. V gave up 8 bases and J gave up 4 bases, with 17 bases separating them. Germline V lookup: CDR1 MNHEY, CDR2 SMNVEV (reference sequence).

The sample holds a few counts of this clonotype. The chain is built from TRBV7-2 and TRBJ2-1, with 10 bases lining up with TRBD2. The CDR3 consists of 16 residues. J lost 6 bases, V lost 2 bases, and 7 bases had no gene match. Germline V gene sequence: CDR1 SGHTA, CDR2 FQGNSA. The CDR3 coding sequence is TGTGCCAGCAGCTTACATGGAGCGGGAGGGGGCAATGAGCAGTTCTTC. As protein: CASSLHGAGGGNEQFF.

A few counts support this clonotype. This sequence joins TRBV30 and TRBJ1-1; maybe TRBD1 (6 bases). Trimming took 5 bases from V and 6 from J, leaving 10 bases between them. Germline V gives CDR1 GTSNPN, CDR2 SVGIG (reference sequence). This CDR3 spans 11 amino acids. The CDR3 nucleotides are TGTGCCTGGCTAGGGGGGGCTGAAGCTTTCTTT. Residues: CAWLGGAEAFF.

DNA of the CDR3: TGCAGTGCTACGGGTGGGGGGACAGGGTATTACGAGCAGTACTTC. This sequence encodes CSATGGGTGYYEQYF. The genes are TRBV20-1 and TRBJ2-7; 9 bases fit TRBD1. In germline, CDR1 is DFQATT, CDR2 SNEGSKA (reference sequence). CDR3 length equals 15 residues. Trimming at V came to 4 bases and at J to 4 bases, leaving 11 bases not matched to a gene.

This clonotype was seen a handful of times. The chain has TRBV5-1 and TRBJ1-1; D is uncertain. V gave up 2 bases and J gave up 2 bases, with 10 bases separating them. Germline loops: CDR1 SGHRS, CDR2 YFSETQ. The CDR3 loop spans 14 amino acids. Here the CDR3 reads CASSFSGLNTEAFF. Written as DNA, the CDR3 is TGCGCCAGCAGCTTCTCCGGGTTAAACACTGAAGCTTTCTTT.

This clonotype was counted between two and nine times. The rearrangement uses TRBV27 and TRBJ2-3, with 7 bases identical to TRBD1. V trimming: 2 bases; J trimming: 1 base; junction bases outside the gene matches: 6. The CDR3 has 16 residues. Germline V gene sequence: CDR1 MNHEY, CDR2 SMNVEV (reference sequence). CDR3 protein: CASSLQPGGGTDTQYF. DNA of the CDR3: TGTGCCAGCAGTTTACAGCCAGGGGGAGGCACAGATACGCAGTATTTT.

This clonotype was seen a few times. CDR3 residues: CASSPEGLDYNEQFF. Here the CDR3 DNA reads TGTGCCAGCAGCCCCGAGGGACTAGACTACAATGAGCAGTTCTTC. V is TRBV6-4 and J is TRBJ2-1, with TRBD2 identical over 8 bases. CDR3 length: 15 residues. The junction had 7 bases not matched to a gene; V was cut back by 6 bases and J by 3 bases. Germline V CDR1 and CDR2: MRHNA, SNTAGT.

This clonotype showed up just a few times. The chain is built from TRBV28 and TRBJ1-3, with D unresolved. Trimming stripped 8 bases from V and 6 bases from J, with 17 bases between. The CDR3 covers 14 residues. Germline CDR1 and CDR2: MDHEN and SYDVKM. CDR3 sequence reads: CASGSTGPENTIYF. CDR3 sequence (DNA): TGTGCCAGCGGATCAACTGGGCCGGAAAACACCATATATTTT.

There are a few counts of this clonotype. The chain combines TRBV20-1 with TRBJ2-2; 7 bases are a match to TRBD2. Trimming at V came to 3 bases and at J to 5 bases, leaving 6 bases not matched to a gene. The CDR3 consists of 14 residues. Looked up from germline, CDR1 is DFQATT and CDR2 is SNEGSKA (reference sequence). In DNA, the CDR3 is TGCAGTGCTAGGGGGGAGGGTCGGACCGGGGAGCTGTTTTTT. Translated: CSARGEGRTGELFF.

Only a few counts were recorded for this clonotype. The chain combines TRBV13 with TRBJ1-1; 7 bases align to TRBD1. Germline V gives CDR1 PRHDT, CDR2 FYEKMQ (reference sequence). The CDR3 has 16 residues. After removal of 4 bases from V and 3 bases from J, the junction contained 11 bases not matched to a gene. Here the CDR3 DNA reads TGTGCCAGCAGCTCGATCATTCAGGGGGTGGACACTGAAGCTTTCTTT. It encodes CASSSIIQGVDTEAFF. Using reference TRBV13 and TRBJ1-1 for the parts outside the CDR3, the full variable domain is AAGVIQSPRHLIKEKRETATLKCYPIPRHDTVYWYQQGPGQDPQFLISFYEKMQSDKGSIPDRFSAQQFSDYHSELNMSSLELGDSALYFCASSSIIQGVDTEAFFGQGTRLTVV.

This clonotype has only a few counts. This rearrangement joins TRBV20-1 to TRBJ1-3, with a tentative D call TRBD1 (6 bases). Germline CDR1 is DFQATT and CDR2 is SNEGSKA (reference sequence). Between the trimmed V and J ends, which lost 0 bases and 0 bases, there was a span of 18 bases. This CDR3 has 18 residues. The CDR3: CSARDRGGRVLSGNTIYF. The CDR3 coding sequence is TGCAGTGCTAGAGACCGTGGGGGGCGCGTCCTCTCTGGAAACACCATATATTTT.

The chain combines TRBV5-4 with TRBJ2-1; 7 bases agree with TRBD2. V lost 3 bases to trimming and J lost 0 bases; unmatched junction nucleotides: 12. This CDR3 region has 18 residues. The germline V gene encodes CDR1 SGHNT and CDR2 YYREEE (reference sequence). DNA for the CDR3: TGTGCCAGCAGCTGGGGAGGGGCACCACCGAGCTCCTACAATGAGCAGTTCTTC. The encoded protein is CASSWGGAPPSSYNEQFF.

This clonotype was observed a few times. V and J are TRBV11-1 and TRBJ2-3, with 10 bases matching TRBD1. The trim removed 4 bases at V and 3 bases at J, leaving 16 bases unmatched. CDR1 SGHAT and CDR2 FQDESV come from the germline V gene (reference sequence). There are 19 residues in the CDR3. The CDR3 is CASSSRQGARLDSTDTQYF. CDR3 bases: TGTGCCAGCAGCTCCCGACAGGGGGCAAGATTAGATTCTACAGATACGCAGTATTTT.

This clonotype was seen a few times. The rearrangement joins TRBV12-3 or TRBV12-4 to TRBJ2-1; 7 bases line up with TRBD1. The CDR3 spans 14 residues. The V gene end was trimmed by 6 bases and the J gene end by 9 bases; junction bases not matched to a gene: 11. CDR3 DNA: TGTGCCAGCAGGCCCGACAGGGCGCGGAGTGAGCAGTTCTTC. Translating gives CASRPDRARSEQFF.

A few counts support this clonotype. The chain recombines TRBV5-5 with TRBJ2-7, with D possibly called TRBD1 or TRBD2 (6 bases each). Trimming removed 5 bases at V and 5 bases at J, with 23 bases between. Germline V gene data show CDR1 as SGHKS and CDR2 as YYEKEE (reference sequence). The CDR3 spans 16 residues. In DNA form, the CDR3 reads TGTGCCAGCAGTTCCGGGTCCGGGGGCTTGGGCCACGAGCAGTACTTC. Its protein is CASSSGSGGLGHEQYF.

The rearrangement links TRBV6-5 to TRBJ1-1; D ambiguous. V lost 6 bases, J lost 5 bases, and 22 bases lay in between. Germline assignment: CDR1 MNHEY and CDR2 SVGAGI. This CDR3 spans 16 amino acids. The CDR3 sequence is CASSGPIGLGGTEAFF. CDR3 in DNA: TGTGCCAGCAGCGGCCCTATTGGATTAGGAGGAACTGAAGCTTTCTTT.

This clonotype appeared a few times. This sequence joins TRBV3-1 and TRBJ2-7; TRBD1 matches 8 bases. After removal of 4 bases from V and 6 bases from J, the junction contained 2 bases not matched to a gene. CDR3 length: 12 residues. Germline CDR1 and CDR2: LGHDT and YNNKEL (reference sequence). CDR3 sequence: CASSPDRGEQYF. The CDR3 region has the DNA TGTGCCAGCAGCCCAGACAGGGGCGAGCAGTACTTC.

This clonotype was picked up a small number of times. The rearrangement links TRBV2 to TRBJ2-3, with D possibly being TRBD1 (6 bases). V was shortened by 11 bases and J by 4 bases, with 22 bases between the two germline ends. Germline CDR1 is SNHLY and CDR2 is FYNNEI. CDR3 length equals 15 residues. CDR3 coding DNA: TGTGCCTGCGCCAGGGGAAGTAGGTTAGCAGATACGCAGTATTTT. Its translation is CACARGSRLADTQYF.

Here the CDR3 DNA reads TGCGCCAGCAGCTTGGCCGGAAGTGAGTACGAGCAGTACTTC. Translated: CASSLAGSEYEQYF. The rearrangement links TRBV5-1 to TRBJ2-7; no clear D. This CDR3 comprises 14 residues. V was cut by 0 bases and J by 4 bases, with 11 bases left in between. Germline V gives CDR1 SGHRS, CDR2 YFSETQ. Variable domain in full (rest from reference TRBV5-1 and TRBJ2-7): KAGVTQTPRYLIKTRGQQVTLSCSPISGHRSVSWYQQTPGQGLQFLFEYFSETQRNKGNFPGRFSGRQFSNSRSEMNVSTLELGDSALYLCASSLAGSEYEQYFGPGTRLTVT.

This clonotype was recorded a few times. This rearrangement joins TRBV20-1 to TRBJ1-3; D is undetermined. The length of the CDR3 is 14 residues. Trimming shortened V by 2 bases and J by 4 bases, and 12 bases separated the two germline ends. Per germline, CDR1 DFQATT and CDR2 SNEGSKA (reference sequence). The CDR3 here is CSARTYQTGNTIYF. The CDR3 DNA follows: TGCAGTGCTAGAACCTACCAGACAGGAAACACCATATATTTT.

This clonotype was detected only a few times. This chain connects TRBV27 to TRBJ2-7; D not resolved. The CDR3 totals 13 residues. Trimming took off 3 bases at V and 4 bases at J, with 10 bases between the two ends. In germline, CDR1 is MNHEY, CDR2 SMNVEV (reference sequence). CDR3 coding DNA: TGTGCCAGCAGTTTCGCCCGTTCTTACGAGCAGTACTTC. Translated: CASSFARSYEQYF.